Below, 5 T cell receptor beta chains from the same sample are listed, as sequenced in a study of technical replicates of blood from a handful of donors. Sequenced by immunoSEQ multiplex PCR; TCRdb stores in-frame clones only, minus some. The table includes about 85,000 clones, about 94% detected once. Sequencing used T cells isolated from PBMCs. The receptors derive from a human donor in good health.

The CDR3, as DNA: TGTGCCAGCAGTTACGAGCTTGGCGGGAGGGCAAACGAGCAGTACTTC. Its translation is CASSYELGGRANEQYF. The chain couples TRBV6-6 to TRBJ2-7; 9 nucleotides line up with TRBD2. CDR3 length: 16 residues. V was clipped by 2 bases and J by 5 bases; unmatched bases: 10. Germline values: CDR1 MNHNY, CDR2 SVGAGI (reference sequence).

This rearrangement joins TRBV5-1 to TRBJ1-3, with 7 bases lining up with TRBD1. The junction had 12 bases not matched to a gene; V was cut back by 4 bases and J by 2 bases. Germline V CDR1 and CDR2: SGHRS, YFSETQ. The CDR3 is 17 residues long. The CDR3 sequence: CASSVRTGEIAGNTIYF. The CDR3 nucleotides are TGCGCCAGCAGCGTTAGAACAGGGGAAATCGCTGGAAACACCATATATTTT.

This clone has only one observation. The rearrangement uses TRBV18 and TRBJ1-4; 7 bases map to TRBD1. This CDR3 is 15 amino acids long. V was pared by 1 base and J by 5 bases, with 4 bases of the junction left unmatched. Germline V lookup: CDR1 KGHSH, CDR2 LQKENI. In DNA, the CDR3 is TGTGCCAGCTCACCACGAGGGACAGCAAATGAAAAACTGTTTTTT. This sequence encodes CASSPRGTANEKLFF.

The gene calls are TRBV2 and TRBJ2-3, with D perhaps matching TRBD2 (6 bases). V gave up 7 bases and J gave up 1 base, with 12 bases separating them. The CDR3 loop spans 14 amino acids. Per the germline V gene, CDR1 is SNHLY and CDR2 is FYNNEI. Here the CDR3 reads CASMGGGRTDTQYF. CDR3 DNA: TGTGCCAGCATGGGGGGAGGTCGCACAGATACGCAGTATTTT. The entire variable domain, with the rest obtained from reference TRBV2 and TRBJ2-3, is as follows: EPEVTQTPSHQVTQMGQEVILRCVPISNHLYFYWYRQILGQKVEFLVSFYNNEISEKSEIFDDQFSVERPDGSNFTLKIRSTKLEDSAMYFCASMGGGRTDTQYFGPGTRLTVL.

J is TRBJ2-3 and V is TRBV14; 10 bases match TRBD2. Germline V gene lookup returns CDR1 SGHDN and CDR2 FVKESK. The CDR3 contains 15 residues. Trimming cost V 6 bases and J 5 bases; bases outside gene matches: 8. The CDR3 region is CASSKLAGSLDTQYF. In DNA, the CDR3 is TGTGCCAGCAGTAAACTAGCGGGAAGTTTAGATACGCAGTATTTT.